Detailed here is one TCR beta chain. These data originate in a study of blood T cell repertoires in COVID-19. The CDR3 sequence is 13 residues long. The junction had 6 bases not matched to a gene; V was cut back by 5 bases and J by 6 bases. Germline V gene sequence: CDR1 LNHDA, CDR2 SQIVND (reference sequence). TCRdb keeps only in-frame clones here, not all; method: immunoSEQ multiplex PCR. Of fewer than 200,000 clones in the sample, approximately 81% were seen once. The V gene is TRBV19, the J gene TRBJ1-2; 7 nucleotides align to TRBD1. Sample: PBMCs or T cells enriched from blood (not recorded which). The sequence came from a woman aged 40 to 49 with acute COVID-19. This CDR3 is CASSFWDRDGYTF. As DNA, the CDR3 is TGTGCCAGTAGTTTCTGGGACAGAGATGGCTACACCTTC.